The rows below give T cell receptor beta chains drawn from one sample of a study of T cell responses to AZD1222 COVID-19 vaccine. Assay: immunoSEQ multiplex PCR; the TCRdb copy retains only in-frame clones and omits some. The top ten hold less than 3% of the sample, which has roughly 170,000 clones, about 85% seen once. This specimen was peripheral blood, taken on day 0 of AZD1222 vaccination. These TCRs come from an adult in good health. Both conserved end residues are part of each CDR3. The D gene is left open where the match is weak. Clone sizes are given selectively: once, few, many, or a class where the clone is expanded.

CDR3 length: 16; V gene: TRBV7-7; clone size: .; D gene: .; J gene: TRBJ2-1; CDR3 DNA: TGTGCCAGCAGCCTTACAAGAGGGACTCCCTACAATGAGCAGTTCTTC; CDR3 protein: CASSLTRGTPYNEQFF
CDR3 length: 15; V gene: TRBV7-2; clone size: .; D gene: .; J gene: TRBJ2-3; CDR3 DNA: TGTGCCAGCAGCTTGGCCAGCGGGACAACAGATACGCAGTATTTT; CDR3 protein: CASSLASGTTDTQYF
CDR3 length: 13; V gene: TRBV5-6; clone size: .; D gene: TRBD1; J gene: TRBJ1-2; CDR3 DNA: TGTGCCAGCAGCTCCGGACAGGACTATGGCTACACCTTC; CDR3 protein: CASSSGQDYGYTF
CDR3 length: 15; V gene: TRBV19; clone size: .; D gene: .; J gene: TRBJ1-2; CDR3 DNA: TGTGCCAGTAGACGCGAATGGACTGGAAGTGGCGGCTACACCTTC; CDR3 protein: CASRREWTGSGGYTF
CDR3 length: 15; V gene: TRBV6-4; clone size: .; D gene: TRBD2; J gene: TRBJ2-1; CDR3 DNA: TGTGCCAGCAGTGAATCTAGCGGGAGTTCCAATGAGCAGTTCTTC; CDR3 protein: CASSESSGSSNEQFF
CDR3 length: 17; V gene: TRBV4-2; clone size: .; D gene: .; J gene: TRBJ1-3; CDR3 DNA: TGTGCCAGCAGCCAAGAATGGGCAGGGAGCTCTGGAAACACCATATATTTT; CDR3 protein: CASSQEWAGSSGNTIYF
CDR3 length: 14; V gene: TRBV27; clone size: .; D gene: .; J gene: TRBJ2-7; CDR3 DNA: TGTGCCAGCAGCCCAAGAGCTAGCTCCTACGAGCAGTACTTC; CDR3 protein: CASSPRASSYEQYF
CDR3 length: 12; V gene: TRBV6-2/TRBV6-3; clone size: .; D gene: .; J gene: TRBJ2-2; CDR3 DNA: TGTGCCAGCAGCCGACCACAGGGGAGGGTGTTTTTT; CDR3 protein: CASSRPQGRVFF
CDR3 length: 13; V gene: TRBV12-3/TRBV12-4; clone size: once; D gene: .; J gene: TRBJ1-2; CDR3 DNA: TGTGCCAGCAGTTTTGGGCCATTAAGTGGCTACACCTTC; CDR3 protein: CASSFGPLSGYTF
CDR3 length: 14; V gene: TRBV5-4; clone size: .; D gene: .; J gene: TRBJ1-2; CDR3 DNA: TGTGCCAGCAGCTTCCAGACAGGAAACTATGGCTACACCTTC; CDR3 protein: CASSFQTGNYGYTF
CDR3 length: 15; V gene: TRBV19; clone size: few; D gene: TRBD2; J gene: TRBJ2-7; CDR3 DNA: TGTGCCAGTAGTCCCGGGACTAGCGATTCCTACGAGCAGTACTTC; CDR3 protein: CASSPGTSDSYEQYF
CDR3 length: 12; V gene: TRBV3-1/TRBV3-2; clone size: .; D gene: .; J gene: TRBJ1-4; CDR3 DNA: TGTGCCAGCAGCCGGGGAAGGGAAAAACTGTTTTTT; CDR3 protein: CASSRGREKLFF
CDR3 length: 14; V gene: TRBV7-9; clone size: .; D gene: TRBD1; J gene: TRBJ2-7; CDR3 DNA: TGTGCCAGCAGCGCTGGACAGGGACTTTACGAGCAGTACTTC; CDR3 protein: CASSAGQGLYEQYF
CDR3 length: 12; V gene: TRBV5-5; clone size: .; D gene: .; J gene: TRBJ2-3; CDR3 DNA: TGTGCCAGCAGACTTATAACAGATACGCAGTATTTT; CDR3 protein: CASRLITDTQYF
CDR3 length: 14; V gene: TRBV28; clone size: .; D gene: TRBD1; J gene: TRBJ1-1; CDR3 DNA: TGTGCCACCCAACAGGGGGGTTCGAACACTGAAGCTTTCTTT; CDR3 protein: CATQQGGSNTEAFF
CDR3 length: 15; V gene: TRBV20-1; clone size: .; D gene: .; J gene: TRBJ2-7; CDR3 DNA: TGCAGTGCTAGTGAATATGGGGGGCACTCCTACGAGCAGTACTTC; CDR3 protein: CSASEYGGHSYEQYF
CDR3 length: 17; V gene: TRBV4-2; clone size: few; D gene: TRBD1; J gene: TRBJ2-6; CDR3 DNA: TGTGCCAGCAGCCAAGCCGGGACAGGGCCTGGGGCCAACGTCCTGACTTTC; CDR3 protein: CASSQAGTGPGANVLTF
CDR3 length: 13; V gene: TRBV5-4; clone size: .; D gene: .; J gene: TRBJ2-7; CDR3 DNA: TGTGCCAGCAGCCAAAGGAGCTCCTACGAGCAGTACTTC; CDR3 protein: CASSQRSSYEQYF
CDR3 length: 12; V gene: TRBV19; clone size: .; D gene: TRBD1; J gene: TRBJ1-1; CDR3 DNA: TGTGCCAGTAGACAGGGGGCCACTGAAGCTTTCTTT; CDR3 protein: CASRQGATEAFF
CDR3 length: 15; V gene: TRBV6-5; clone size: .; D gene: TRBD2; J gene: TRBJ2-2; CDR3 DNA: TGTGCCACCACCCTAGCGGGGCCGAACACCGGGGAGCTGTTTTTT; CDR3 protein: CATTLAGPNTGELFF